This TCR beta chain was captured by sequencing in a study of cytomegalovirus exposure and HLA in healthy donors. On the study more broadly: The same platform was used for the roughly 120 validation repertoires as for the approximately 730 first-cohort repertoires, as reported in a later analysis. Study-wide results and limits: The classifier was said to identify cytomegalovirus status with high specificity and sensitivity. The finding came from a later analysis; first-cohort TCR clusters tended to co-occur in the 130 or so validation repertoires. The study put around 180 TCR beta chains on its list as cytomegalovirus-associated.

Only in-frame clones appear in the TCRdb table, and some are missing; sequencing was by immunoSEQ multiplex PCR. Here the sample spans about 150,000 clones, about 86% being singletons. The CDR3 length is 16 residues. V lost 4 bases, J lost 6 bases, and 12 bases stayed unmatched. Germline loops: CDR1 SNHLY, CDR2 FYNNEI. With regard to this clone: What it binds is unknown.

This TCR was sampled from a human donor in good health. Sample: PBMCs. The chain recombines TRBV2 with TRBJ1-5; TRBD1 matches at 7 bases. This chain's CDR3 is CASSADRLGQGQPQHF. For the CDR3, the DNA is TGTGCCAGCAGTGCGGACAGGCTCGGGCAGGGTCAGCCCCAGCATTTT. Combining the CDR3 with reference TRBV2 and TRBJ1-5 gives the whole variable domain EPEVTQTPSHQVTQMGQEVILRCVPISNHLYFYWYRQILGQKVEFLVSFYNNEISEKSEIFDDQFSVERPDGSNFTLKIRSTKLEDSAMYFCASSADRLGQGQPQHFGDGTRLSIL.